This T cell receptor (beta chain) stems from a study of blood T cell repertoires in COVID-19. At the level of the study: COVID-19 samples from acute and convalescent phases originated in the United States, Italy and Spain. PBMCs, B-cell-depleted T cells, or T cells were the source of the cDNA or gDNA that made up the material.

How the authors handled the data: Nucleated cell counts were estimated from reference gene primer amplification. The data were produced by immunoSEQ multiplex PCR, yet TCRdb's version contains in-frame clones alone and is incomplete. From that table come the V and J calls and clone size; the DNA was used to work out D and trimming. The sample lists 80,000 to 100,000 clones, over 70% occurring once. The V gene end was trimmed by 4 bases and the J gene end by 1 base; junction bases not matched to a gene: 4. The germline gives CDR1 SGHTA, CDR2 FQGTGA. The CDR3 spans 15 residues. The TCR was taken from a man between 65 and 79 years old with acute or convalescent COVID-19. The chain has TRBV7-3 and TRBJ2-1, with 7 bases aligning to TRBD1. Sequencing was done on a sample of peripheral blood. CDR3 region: CASSSGQRSYNEQFF. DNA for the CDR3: TGTGCCAGCAGCTCGGGACAGAGATCCTACAATGAGCAGTTCTTC.